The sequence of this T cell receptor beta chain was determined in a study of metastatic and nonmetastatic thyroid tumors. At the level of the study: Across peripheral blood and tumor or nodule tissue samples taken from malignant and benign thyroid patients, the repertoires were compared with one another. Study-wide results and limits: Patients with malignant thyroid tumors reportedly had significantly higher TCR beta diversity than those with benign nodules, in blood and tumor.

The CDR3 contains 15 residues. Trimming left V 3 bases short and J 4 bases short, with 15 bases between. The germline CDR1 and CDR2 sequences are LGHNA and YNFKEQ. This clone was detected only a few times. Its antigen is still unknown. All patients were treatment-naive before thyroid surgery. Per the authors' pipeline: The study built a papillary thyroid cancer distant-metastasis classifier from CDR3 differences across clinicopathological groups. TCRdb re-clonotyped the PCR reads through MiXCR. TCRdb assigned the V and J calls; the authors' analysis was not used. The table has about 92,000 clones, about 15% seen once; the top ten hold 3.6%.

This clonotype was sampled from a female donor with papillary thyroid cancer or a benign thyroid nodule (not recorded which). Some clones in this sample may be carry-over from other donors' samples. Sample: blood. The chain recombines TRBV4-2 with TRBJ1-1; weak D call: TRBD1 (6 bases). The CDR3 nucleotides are TGTGCCAGCAGCCACAGGGGAATGGTGGGCACTGAAGCTTTCTTT. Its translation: CASSHRGMVGTEAFF.